The TCR beta chain described here comes from a study of blood T cells in healthy people across ages. Overall study results and limits: Diversity was higher, and naive CD4+ cells more numerous, in long-lived donors than in aged donors. Without sorted subsets, naive and antigen-experienced compartments could not be conclusively compared.

The CDR3 runs to 16 residues. V lost 6 bases and J lost 3, with 17 bases in between. This clonotype has a handful of counts. Its cognate antigen is unknown. The people who gave samples were healthy Caucasians from Russia, aged about 6 to 100. The second PCR ran roughly 7 to 11 cycles with a sample-barcoded 5' primer and J-beta primers. Through a template-switch adaptor with 12 random nucleotides, each cDNA molecule received a tag. From the 5' RACE reads, TCRdb called clonotypes with MiXCR, one entry per CDR3 protein. The sample records hundreds of thousands of distinct CDR3 sequences, approximately 52% being singletons.

The material sequenced was blood. J is TRBJ2-2 and V is TRBV12-3 or TRBV12-4, with a weak D call TRBD2 (5 bases). The receptor was isolated from a woman of 80 years or more in good health. The CDR3 loop is CASSPRGYGDTGELFF. CDR3 nucleotides: TGTGCCAGCAGCCCTAGAGGATACGGGGACACCGGGGAGCTGTTTTTT.